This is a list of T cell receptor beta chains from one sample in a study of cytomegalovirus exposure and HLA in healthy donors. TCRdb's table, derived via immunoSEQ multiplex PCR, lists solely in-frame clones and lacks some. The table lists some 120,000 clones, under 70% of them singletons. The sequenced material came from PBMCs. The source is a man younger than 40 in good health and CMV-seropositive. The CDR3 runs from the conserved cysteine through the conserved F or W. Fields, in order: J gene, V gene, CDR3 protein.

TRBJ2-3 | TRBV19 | CASSIGGSDTQYF
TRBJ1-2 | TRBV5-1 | CASSSPTLDSYGYTF
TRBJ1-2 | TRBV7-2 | CASSPSGQGGLYGYTF
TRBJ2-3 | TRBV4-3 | CASSQEGGRAGGDTQYF
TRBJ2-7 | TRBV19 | CASSYGDRGYEQYF
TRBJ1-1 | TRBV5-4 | CASSLDRGRPEAFF
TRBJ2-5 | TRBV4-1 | CASSRDSGTRETQYF
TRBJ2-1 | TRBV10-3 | CAIQFGLAGEGDEQFF
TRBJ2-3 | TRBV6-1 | CASSSGGAPDTQYF
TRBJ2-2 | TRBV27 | CASSLYQGLTGELFF
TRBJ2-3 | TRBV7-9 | CASSLSWASSTDTQYF
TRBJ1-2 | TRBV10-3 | CAISESTTGRLYGYTF
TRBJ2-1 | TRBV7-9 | CASSQPFGGSSYNEQFF
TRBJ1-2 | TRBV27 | CASSLNERGPGYGYTF
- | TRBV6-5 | CASTPAPNNPYEQYF
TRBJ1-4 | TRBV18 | CASSPGQDKLFF
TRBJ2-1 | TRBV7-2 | CASSLTGGGYNEQFF
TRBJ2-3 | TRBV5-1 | CASSSSLRLAGGQDTQYF
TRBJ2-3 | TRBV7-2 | CASSLRTGGNTDTQYF
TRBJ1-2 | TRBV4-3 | CASSHGQGGGYTF